Listed below are T cell receptor beta chains from one sample, sequenced in a study of T-cell reconstitution after alpha-beta-depleted transplantation in children. Each CDR3 protein is one row after TCRdb ran MiXCR on the PCR reads. The profile shows 80,000 to 100,000 distinct CDR3 sequences, less than 25% of them singletons. Specimen: PBMCs, collected before TCRalphabeta/CD19-depleted stem cell transplant. Receptors originate from a boy under 10 years old with acute lymphoblastic leukemia, due to receive a stem cell transplant. CDR3s include the opening cysteine and the closing phenylalanine or tryptophan. The D gene is left open where the match is weak. Part of the rows lack a size; the others show once, few, many or a class for expanded clones.

>TRBV6-5|TRBJ2-6|15|many|NA
TGTGCCAGCAGTTACCGGGGTTCTGGGGCCAACGTCCTGACTTTC
CASSYRGSGANVLTF
>TRBV10-2|TRBJ2-5|12|NA|NA
TGCGCCAGCGCCCTAGAGAGAGAGACCCAGTACTTC
CASALERETQYF
>TRBV20-1|TRBJ1-5|13|few|NA
TGCAGTGCTGGAAATGTCGGGGGGCAGCCCCAGCATTTT
CSAGNVGGQPQHF
>TRBV4-1|TRBJ2-1|13|few|NA
TGCGCCAGCAGCCAAGATCCATCCCTAGCGACTTTCTTC
CASSQDPSLATFF
>TRBV5-8|TRBJ1-5|14|few|TRBD1
TGTGCCAGCAGCGGGGGACAGCGGGATCAGCCCCAGCATTTT
CASSGGQRDQPQHF
>TRBV5-6|TRBJ2-1|16|many|NA
TGTGCCAGCAGCTTATTTGGGGAAACAATACGCAATGAGCAGTTCTTC
CASSLFGETIRNEQFF
>TRBV5-1|TRBJ2-1|17|few|NA
TGCGCCAGCAGCGTTGAGACTAGCAGGGGTTCCTACAATGAGCAGTTCTTC
CASSVETSRGSYNEQFF
>TRBV5-1|TRBJ2-2|17|NA|NA
TGCGCCAGCAGCTTGGGAGGGGGGCCCTTACGGACCGGGGAGCTGTTTTTT
CASSLGGGPLRTGELFF
>TRBV5-6|TRBJ2-5|15|NA|NA
TGTGCCAGCAGCTTGCGGACTCTTGGAGGAGAGACCCAGTACTTC
CASSLRTLGGETQYF
>TRBV29-1|TRBJ2-3|11|few|NA
TGCAGCGTTGAAGGGTCCTATACGCAGTATTTT
CSVEGSYTQYF
>TRBV7-9|TRBJ2-2|16|NA|TRBD2
TGTGCCAGCCCATCCGGGCTAGCGGATTACACCGGGGAGCTGTTTTTT
CASPSGLADYTGELFF
>TRBV7-7|TRBJ2-2|15|few|NA
TGTGCCAGCAGCTTAGGGCAGCCTTACACCGGGGAGCTGTTTTTT
CASSLGQPYTGELFF
>TRBV9|TRBJ2-7|14|NA|NA
TGTGCCAGCAGCGGAGGGGCAGGGTTAGGGGAGCAGTACTTC
CASSGGAGLGEQYF
>TRBV7-9|TRBJ2-7|16|NA|TRBD1
TGTGCCAGCAGCTTAGGTCGACAGGGGCAATCCTACGAGCAGTACTTC
CASSLGRQGQSYEQYF
>TRBV20-1|TRBJ2-1|14|NA|NA
TGCAGTTCCCTAGCGCCAAGCTCCTACAATGAGCAGTTCTTC
CSSLAPSSYNEQFF
>TRBV5-1|TRBJ2-2|16|many|NA
TGCGCCAGCAGCTTGTTGGGAGGTTCGAACACCGGGGAGCTGTTTTTT
CASSLLGGSNTGELFF
>TRBV12-3/TRBV12-4|TRBJ1-2|13|NA|NA
TGTGCCAGCAGTCCCCCAGGGAACTATGGCTACACCTTC
CASSPPGNYGYTF
>TRBV6-1|TRBJ1-1|14|few|TRBD1
TGTGCCAGCAACCGACAGGGAGCAAACACTGAAGCTTTCTTT
CASNRQGANTEAFF
>TRBV29-1|TRBJ2-1|13|NA|NA
TGCAGCGTTGCGTCGAGCTCCTACAATGAGCAGTTCTTC
CSVASSSYNEQFF
>TRBV25-1|TRBJ2-1|15|NA|TRBD2
TGTGCCAGCAGTGGGACTAGCGGATTACCCCATGAGCAGTTCTTC
CASSGTSGLPHEQFF
>TRBV5-1|TRBJ2-1|12|few|NA
TGCGCCAGCAGTCCCGGTGCGGGTGAGCAGTTCTTC
CASSPGAGEQFF
>TRBV5-4|TRBJ2-3|14|few|NA
TGTGCCAGCAGCCGGGACCCAAATAAAGATACGCAGTATTTT
CASSRDPNKDTQYF
>TRBV5-4|TRBJ1-1|12|NA|NA
TGTGCCAGCACAGGGGCAGGTACTGAAGCTTTCTTT
CASTGAGTEAFF
>TRBV13|TRBJ1-5|16|NA|NA
TGTGCCAGCAGCTTAGGCGGCAGGGGTAGCAATCAGCCCCAGCATTTT
CASSLGGRGSNQPQHF
>TRBV20-1|TRBJ2-7|13|NA|NA
TGCAGTGCTAGGGGGGTCCACCAATACGAGCAGTACTTC
CSARGVHQYEQYF
>TRBV20-1|TRBJ1-6|14|few|NA
TGCAGTGCTAGAGATCTCAGGGAAAATTCACCCCTCCACTTT
CSARDLRENSPLHF
>TRBV6-1|TRBJ2-1|18|NA|TRBD2
TGTGCCAGCAGTGACCCCACTAGCGGACGGAGCTCCTACAATGAGCAGTTCTTC
CASSDPTSGRSSYNEQFF
>TRBV5-1|TRBJ2-1|15|many|NA
TGCGCCAGCAGCTTGACTCAGGGTTATGGCAATGAGCAGTTCTTC
CASSLTQGYGNEQFF
>TRBV12-3/TRBV12-4|TRBJ1-1|14|few|NA
TGTGCCAGCACCCTCGGAGGGGGGAACACTGAAGCTTTCTTT
CASTLGGGNTEAFF
>TRBV7-2|TRBJ2-3|15|many|NA
TGTGCCAGCAGCCCAGGGGTGGGGAACACAGATACGCAGTATTTT
CASSPGVGNTDTQYF
>TRBV5-1|TRBJ1-1|14|many|TRBD1
TGCGCCAGCAGCTTCGGACAGGTAAACACTGAAGCTTTCTTT
CASSFGQVNTEAFF
>TRBV12-3/TRBV12-4|TRBJ1-3|14|few|NA
TGTGCCAGCAGTTTAGAAGACTCTGGAAACACCATATATTTT
CASSLEDSGNTIYF
>TRBV7-2|TRBJ1-1|15|NA|TRBD1
TGTGCCAGCAGATCCCGGACAGGGGGTTCCACTGAAGCTTTCTTT
CASRSRTGGSTEAFF
>TRBV5-6|TRBJ2-1|18|many|TRBD2
TGTGCCAGCAGCTTGGAACTAGCGGGGCCGATTTCCTACAATGAGCAGTTCTTC
CASSLELAGPISYNEQFF
>TRBV7-9|TRBJ2-5|15|many|NA
TGTGCCAGCAGCCGTCTGACAGGACTTTCGGAGACCCAGTACTTC
CASSRLTGLSETQYF
>TRBV20-1|TRBJ2-7|16|NA|TRBD1
TGCAGTGGAAGCCCTGGAATCCGACAGGGCTCGAACGAGCAGTACTTC
CSGSPGIRQGSNEQYF
>TRBV20-1|TRBJ1-2|13|NA|NA
TGCAGTGCTGCGAGGCCCGGGATCTATGGCTACACCTTC
CSAARPGIYGYTF
>TRBV10-3|TRBJ1-1|17|NA|NA
TGTGCCATCAGTGAGTTGGGGACACTTTTCATGAACACTGAAGCTTTCTTT
CAISELGTLFMNTEAFF
>TRBV7-2|TRBJ2-7|14|few|NA
TGTGCCAGCAGCTACCGGACACAGTACGTAGAGCAGTACTTC
CASSYRTQYVEQYF
>TRBV5-1|TRBJ2-2|16|few|TRBD2
TGCGCCAGCAGCTTGGAAGGACTAGCGTACCCCGGGGAGCTGTTTTTT
CASSLEGLAYPGELFF
>TRBV3-1|TRBJ2-1|15|NA|TRBD1
TGTGCCTGCTGCCGGGACAGATTGCTACACAATGAGCAGTTCTTC
CACCRDRLLHNEQFF
>TRBV20-1|TRBJ1-4|14|many|TRBD1
TGCAGTGCTAGAGATTCAGGGACAGTCGAAAAACTGTTTTTT
CSARDSGTVEKLFF
>TRBV28|TRBJ2-2|14|once|NA
TGTGCCAGCAGTTTAAGTTCTGGTTCCGGGGAGCTGTTTTTT
CASSLSSGSGELFF
>TRBV6-1|TRBJ2-7|13|few|NA
TGTGCCAGCAGTACGGGGCCCTCTTACGAGCAGTACTTC
CASSTGPSYEQYF
>TRBV6-5|TRBJ2-7|12|NA|TRBD1
TGTGCCAGCAGTTCGGACAGGGGGCTGCAGTACTTC
CASSSDRGLQYF
>TRBV11-3|TRBJ2-3|17|NA|TRBD1
TGTGCCAGCAGCCTACGCACCGGGACAGAGTTAGCGGATACGCAGTATTTT
CASSLRTGTELADTQYF
>TRBV18|TRBJ2-2|15|few|NA
TGTGCCAGCCCGAGACCGGGACAGAACACCGGGGAGCTGTTTTTT
CASPRPGQNTGELFF
>TRBV10-3|TRBJ2-7|13|many|NA
TGTGCCTCCGGGAAGGCGGCCACCTACGAGCAGTACTTC
CASGKAATYEQYF
>TRBV12-3/TRBV12-4|TRBJ2-7|15|NA|TRBD2
TGTGCCAGCAGCTCGACTAGCGGAGGAGACCTCGAGCAGTACTTC
CASSSTSGGDLEQYF
>TRBV28|TRBJ1-5|14|NA|TRBD1
TGTGCCAGCAGTTGGACAGGGGGCAATCAGCCCCAGCATTTT
CASSWTGGNQPQHF
>TRBV10-3|TRBJ1-5|13|NA|NA
TGTGCCATCAGTGAGGTGGGGGGACAGCCCCAGCATTTT
CAISEVGGQPQHF
>TRBV29-1|TRBJ2-2|13|many|NA
TGCAGCGTTGTGGGGGACTACACCGGGGAGCTGTTTTTT
CSVVGDYTGELFF
>TRBV15|TRBJ2-3|13|NA|NA
TGTGCCACCAGCAGAGATCCGGGAGATACGCAGTATTTT
CATSRDPGDTQYF
>TRBV29-1|TRBJ1-3|12|NA|NA
TGCAGCGTTGATGGGGGCGGAAACACCATATATTTT
CSVDGGGNTIYF
>TRBV7-3|TRBJ2-1|13|few|TRBD2
TGTGCCAGCAGCCCTAGCGGAGGCAATGAGCAGTTCTTC
CASSPSGGNEQFF
>TRBV11-2|TRBJ2-7|15|few|NA
TGTGCCACTCTGGGGCGGAGTGGGGACTCCTACGAGCAGTACTTC
CATLGRSGDSYEQYF
>TRBV5-5|TRBJ2-1|13|NA|NA
TGTGCCAGCAGCTTGACCGAACTTGACGAGCAGTTCTTC
CASSLTELDEQFF
>TRBV20-1|TRBJ2-3|15|NA|NA
TGCAGTGCTAGAGATCTAAGCGGTAGCACAGATACGCAGTATTTT
CSARDLSGSTDTQYF